This TCR beta chain emerged from a study of OX40 agonist ivuxolimab in advanced cancers. This clone was counted once. Germline assignment: CDR1 MNHNY and CDR2 SVGAGI (reference sequence). The J segment lost 3 bases and the V segment lost 6 bases, leaving 7 bases of the junction unmatched. This CDR3 has 15 amino acids. Only in-frame clones appear in the TCRdb table, and some are missing; sequencing was by immunoSEQ multiplex PCR. This sample has about 110,000 clones, with 75% to 95% found just once. The chain uses TRBV6-6 and TRBJ2-3; 9 positions match TRBD2. This sequence was found in an adult with an advanced solid tumor such as melanoma, head and neck, liver or kidney cancer. Source: CD4+ or CD8+ T cells sorted from blood, taken in a trial of the OX40 agonist ivuxolimab. DNA for the CDR3: TGTGCCAGCAGGTCGACTAGCGGCACTACAGATACGCAGTATTTT. This translates into CASRSTSGTTDTQYF.